The T cell receptor (beta chain) under discussion was sequenced for a study of T cell responses to AZD1222 COVID-19 vaccine. General observations from the study: Of spike-specific TCRs, nearly half reportedly target regions left unmutated in variants. Most donors were white British and more were female, and clonal diversity was possibly underestimated. The span of vaccine-associated CD4 TCRs extended across spike, with dominance at 160-218 and 743-854. Repertoires were sampled only after the peak T cell response.

Sequenced by immunoSEQ multiplex PCR; TCRdb stores in-frame clones only, minus some. The repertoire holds around 65,000 clones, around 78% seen once, with more than 20% in the top ten. With 6 bases removed from V and 3 bases from J, the gap between germline ends came to 15 bases. CDR3 length: 14 amino acids. Looked up from germline, CDR1 is MNHEY and CDR2 is SVGAGI. Notes on this clone: Antigen specificity is unknown.

The starting material was peripheral blood, obtained 28 days after the second AZD1222 dose. This rearrangement joins TRBV6-5 to TRBJ2-7, with D maybe TRBD2 (7 bases). This receptor was taken from an adult who received the AZD1222 COVID-19 vaccine. The CDR3 nucleotides are TGTGCCAGCAGGATAGGGGGGGGCCACTACGAGCAGTACTTC. Residues: CASRIGGGHYEQYF.